The T cell receptor beta chain under discussion was sequenced for a study of CD8 T cells in Susac syndrome (dated by TCRdb to about 2019). About the full investigation: Whether CD8+ T cell activation and differentiation in Susac syndrome was antigen driven was tested using repertoire sequencing. CD8+ T cell repertoire clonality was compared between 11 to 12 healthy donors, about 14 Susac syndrome patients and 15 or so multiple sclerosis patients.

RNA was extracted with the RNeasy kit and roughly 0.45 to 1 ug was reverse transcribed using random hexamers. The immunoSEQ multiplex PCR assay, covering 54 Vbeta and 13 Jbeta segments, was used to amplify TCR beta CDR3 regions. To correct PCR amplification bias, a synthetic template baseline was used for both primer optimization and computational correction. The study's processing was this. Only productive sequences were kept, with reads annotated to V, D and J genes according to IMGT and analyzed in immunoSEQ Analyzer. To calculate clonality, Shannon entropy was normalized by log2 of the number of productive unique sequences and then subtracted from one. For each patient and control, public and private clones were evaluated within the 100 most prevalent clones. Clones were defined as Susac-specific if absent from the healthy and MS cohorts, from more than 900 published viral clones and from other ImmuneACCESS disease sequences. Starting from the raw public reads, TCRdb applied fastp trimming at Q25, assembled clones with MiXCR and retained in-frame beta chains. Here each entry gathers all rows of one CDR3 protein and keeps the most common genes and DNA. Clone size and V and J calls follow TCRdb, not the original study. This sample comprises hundreds of thousands of distinct CDR3 sequences, about 82% of them detected only once. Approximately 0.2% of the sample is held by the ten biggest clonotypes.

Beyond this particular receptor, the publication reports: The number of individuals in the TCR sequencing and HLA analysis was recognized as being relatively small.

High-throughput TCR beta sequencing profiled peripheral blood CD8+ and CD4+ T cells from healthy donors, Susac syndrome patients and multiple sclerosis patients. Multiple sclerosis controls were treatment-naive patients with stable or active relapsing-remitting disease fulfilling revised McDonald criteria. Bulk CD8+ and CD4+ T cells were purified magnetically by negative isolation, whereas CD8+ TEMRA cells were enriched by FACS. Blood was collected in EDTA tubes and processed within 24 hours, with PBMCs isolated through density gradient centrifugation. PBMCs intended for TCR sequencing were cryopreserved in liquid nitrogen and were subsequently thawed in a 37 degrees C water bath. The sorted or isolated CD4+, CD8+ and CD8+ TEMRA cells had a purity of 90% or higher. Concerning this clonotype: Its antigen specificity is not known. Per-base quality was not reported, and no clone a single base away is much larger than it.

The source of this sequence is a human donor with multiple sclerosis. Source material: CD8+ T cells from PBMCs.

The base sequence is TGTGCCAGCAGCTCCTACAGGGGGCAAGGGACCTACGAGCAGTACTTC. It is translated as CASSSYRGQGTYEQYF. The chain was built from TRBV21-1 and TRBJ2-7; the DNA was not compared with TRBD1, the D call given in the table. TRBV21-1 is recorded as a pseudogene. The CDR3 numbers 16 residues from cysteine through phenylalanine. The kept DNA is CDR3 alone, 48 bases in frame from the first base.